This TCR beta chain was sequenced for a study of lymphopenia after photon versus proton radiotherapy. Study-wide findings and caveats: Better survival with proton therapy was suggested as possible, not demonstrated. Relative stability marked proton patients; photon patients lost diversity and naive cells. A bigger post-nadir fall in TCR diversity correlated inversely with survival time in deceased patients. After lymphocyte nadir, photon-treated repertoires showed oligoclonal expansion, especially CD8+ Temra.

Comments on this clone: Its antigen is as yet unknown.

The germline V and J ends were trimmed by 10 bases and 5 bases, with 11 bases remaining between them. The CDR3 has 11 amino acids. Germline V gene sequence: CDR1 ENHRY, CDR2 SYGVKD. The repertoire was sequenced with immunoSEQ multiplex PCR; TCRdb's copy has only in-frame clones and lacks some. The data show 65,000 to 75,000 clones, with 85% to 90% seen just once and approximately 11% held by the top ten. V and J are TRBV10-3 and TRBJ1-1, with D possibly matching TRBD1 (6 bases). Sequenced here: peripheral blood, sampled from a patient treated with proton-based radiotherapy. The TCR was taken from a man at least 80 years old with esophageal cancer. In DNA, the CDR3 is TGTGCCACCCTTCAGGGGACTGAAGCTTTCTTT. Its protein product is CATLQGTEAFF.